Each of the 25 T cell receptor beta chains below was sequenced from the same sample in a study of cytomegalovirus exposure and HLA in healthy donors. It was with 60 Vbeta and 13 Jbeta primers that the PCR ran. Profiling relied on immunoSEQ multiplex PCR, and the TCRdb table lists in-frame clones only, not all of them. The sample records around 200,000 clones, approximately 80% being singletons. Specimen: PBMCs. These TCRs come from a girl between 10 and 17 years old in good health and CMV-seronegative.

This sequence joins TRBV4-1 and TRBJ2-1; the D is unclear. The germline V gene encodes CDR1 MGHRA and CDR2 YSYEKL. Between the trimmed V and J ends, which lost 3 bases and 8 bases, there was a span of 17 bases. The CDR3 has 15 amino acids. DNA for the CDR3: TGCGCCAGCAGCCAGGATGGATTCGAGCGTGATGAGCAGTTCTTC. It codes for CASSQDGFERDEQFF.

V is TRBV2 and J is TRBJ2-2; D unclear. Germline values: CDR1 SNHLY, CDR2 FYNNEI. The CDR3 extends over 15 amino acids. Trimming shortened V by 2 bases and J by 5 bases, and 12 bases separated the two germline ends. CDR3 amino acids: CASSELETVTGELFF. In DNA, the CDR3 is TGTGCCAGCAGTGAACTGGAGACGGTTACCGGGGAGCTGTTTTTT.

This clone was observed a few times. The chain links TRBV7-9 to TRBJ2-5; no firm D call. The last part of the DNA fits TRBJ2-7 better; the J call may be wrong. The CDR3 length is 12 residues. Germline values: CDR1 SEHNR, CDR2 FQNEAQ (reference sequence). The CDR3 here is CASRFATPEQYF. The CDR3 DNA reads as TGTGCCAGCAGATTTGCGACTCCCGAGCAGTACTTC.

This chain links TRBV7-2 with TRBJ1-3; no firm D call. CDR3 length equals 12 residues. Germline V gene sequence: CDR1 SGHTA, CDR2 FQGNSA. V was shortened by 3 bases and J by 4 bases, with 4 bases between the two germline ends. The CDR3 loop reads CASSFQGNTIYF. CDR3 sequence (DNA): TGTGCCAGCAGCTTCCAGGGAAACACCATATATTTT.

The V and J genes are TRBV4-1 and TRBJ2-2; 7 bases match TRBD2. Germline-derived CDR1 and CDR2 are MGHRA and YSYEKL. The CDR3 covers 15 residues. Trimming cost V 4 bases and J 3 bases; bases outside gene matches: 5. The CDR3 DNA is TGCGCCAGCAGCCCCGGGGGAGGGGACACCGGGGAGCTGTTTTTT. Its translation: CASSPGGGDTGELFF.

This chain uses TRBV28 with TRBJ1-5, with 10 bases matching TRBD1. J lost 4 bases, V lost 9 bases, and 9 bases had no gene match. Germline lookup yields CDR1 MDHEN and CDR2 SYDVKM. The CDR3 consists of 15 residues. CDR3 in DNA: TGTGCCAGTCTTGGCGAGGGACAGGGGAATCAGCCCCAGCATTTT. Translating it yields CASLGEGQGNQPQHF.

The V call is TRBV19, the J call TRBJ2-5; 15 bases are shared with TRBD2. After removal of 5 bases from V and 0 bases from J, the junction contained 7 bases not matched to a gene. Germline-derived CDR1 and CDR2 are LNHDA and SQIVND (reference sequence). The CDR3 runs 18 residues. The CDR3 region has the DNA TGTGCCAGTAGTTCCGGACTAGCGGGGGGGCTAAACCAAGAGACCCAGTACTTC. Protein product: CASSSGLAGGLNQETQYF. Together with reference TRBV19 and TRBJ2-5, the CDR3 gives the full variable domain: DGGITQSPKYLFRKEGQNVTLSCEQNLNHDAMYWYRQDPGQGLRLIYYSQIVNDFQKGDIAEGYSVSREKKESFPLTVTSAQKNPTAFYLCASSSGLAGGLNQETQYFGPGTRLLVL.

This clone was detected a few times. A junction boundary mismatches the germline segment, possibly from a read error. CDR3 DNA: TGTGCTAGCAGCTTAGTGGCGGGAGCTCCCGGGGAGCTGTTTTTT. It codes for CASSLVAGAPGELFF. V and J are TRBV7-7 and TRBJ2-2, with 7 positions matching TRBD2. Germline V gene lookup returns CDR1 SSHAT and CDR2 FNYEAQ (reference sequence). The CDR3 loop spans 15 amino acids. Full variable domain (remainder filled in from reference TRBV7-7 and TRBJ2-2): GAGVSQSPRYKVTKRGQDVTLRCDPISSHATLYWYQQALGQGPEFLTYFNYEAQPDKSGLPSDRFSAERPEGSISTLTIQRTEQRDSAMYRCASSLVAGAPGELFFGEGSRLTVL.

The chain is built from TRBV18 and TRBJ1-1; D is possibly TRBD1 (5 bases). V lost 6 bases to trimming and J lost 2 bases, with 19 bases between them. The CDR3 has 16 amino acids. From germline, CDR1 is KGHSH and CDR2 LQKENI. Here the CDR3 reads CASSPAGGSVNTEAFF. CDR3 nucleotide sequence: TGTGCCAGCTCGCCGGCCGGGGGTTCAGTAAACACTGAAGCTTTCTTT.

This clone came up a few times. The chain links TRBV27 to TRBJ2-5, with D perhaps TRBD2 (5 bases). From germline, CDR1 is MNHEY and CDR2 SMNVEV (reference sequence). This CDR3 comprises 17 residues. Trimming took off 0 bases at V and 0 bases at J, with 14 bases between the two ends. CDR3 sequence: CASSLSPSGGNQETQYF. The CDR3 nucleotides read TGTGCCAGCAGTTTATCGCCCAGTGGAGGAAACCAAGAGACCCAGTACTTC.

The chain recombines TRBV14 with TRBJ2-7; 12 bases align to TRBD1. V lost 1 base to trimming and J lost 6 bases; unmatched junction nucleotides: 13. Germline V gene data show CDR1 as SGHDN and CDR2 as FVKESK. The CDR3 consists of 18 residues. The CDR3 DNA sequence: TGTGCCAGCAGCCAAGGCGGGACAGGGGGCGCGCCGTCAGCCGAGCAGTACTTC. Translated: CASSQGGTGGAPSAEQYF.

J is TRBJ2-2 and V is TRBV7-9; D unclear. Germline V CDR1 and CDR2: SEHNR, FQNEAQ (reference sequence). The V and J ends lost 2 bases and 1 base respectively, with 11 bases between them. This CDR3 has 16 amino acids. CDR3 coding DNA: TGTGCCAGCAGCTTACGGTACACAGTGAACACCGGGGAGCTGTTTTTT. This translates into CASSLRYTVNTGELFF.

The CDR3 nucleotides are TGTGCCAGTAGTATAGAGGCCCTGGGACAGGGGATGATGGAGACCCAGTACTTC. It encodes CASSIEALGQGMMETQYF. This sequence joins TRBV19 and TRBJ2-5; 10 bases map to TRBD1. Germline CDR1 reads LNHDA; CDR2 reads SQIVND (reference sequence). CDR3 length: 18 residues. V lost 0 bases, J lost 5 bases, and 12 bases stayed unmatched.

The rearrangement links TRBV15 to TRBJ2-5; D might be TRBD1 (5 bases). The CDR3 has 13 amino acids. In germline, CDR1 is LNHNV, CDR2 YYDKDF (reference sequence). The V and J ends lost 7 bases and 0 bases respectively, with 9 bases between them. CDR3 sequence: CATNAGYQETQYF. The CDR3 nucleotides read TGTGCCACCAACGCAGGGTACCAAGAGACCCAGTACTTC.

A few counts support this clone. J is TRBJ2-1 and V is TRBV6-5, with a tentative D call TRBD2 (6 bases). CDR3 size: 16 residues. Per germline, CDR1 MNHEY and CDR2 SVGAGI. V was pared by 3 bases and J by 9 bases, with 21 bases between. CDR3 nucleotide sequence: TGTGCCAGCAGTTATAGTAGGGCGGGGAGTAGCCCTGAGCAGTTCTTC. As protein: CASSYSRAGSSPEQFF.

V and J are TRBV27 and TRBJ2-3, with 8 nucleotides matching TRBD2. In germline, CDR1 is MNHEY, CDR2 SMNVEV (reference sequence). Losses at the gene ends were 2 bases for V and 1 base for J; bases not matched to a gene: 5. This CDR3 is built from 16 residues. CDR3 nucleotides: TGTGCCAGCAGTTTAGTGGTTAGCGGGGGCACAGATACGCAGTATTTT. Its protein is CASSLVVSGGTDTQYF.

This chain links TRBV25-1 with TRBJ1-1; D is ambiguous. The germline V gene has CDR1 MGHDK and CDR2 SYGVNS. Deletions cut 5 bases from V and 3 bases from J, with 10 bases between. CDR3 length: 13 residues. The CDR3 spells CASSPDGDTEAFF. CDR3 coding DNA: TGTGCCAGCAGTCCCGACGGAGACACTGAAGCTTTCTTT.

This chain joins TRBV27 and TRBJ1-2; no reliable D call. The CDR3 loop spans 12 amino acids. Trimming left V 4 bases short and J 7 bases short, with 10 bases between. Germline V gene data show CDR1 as MNHEY and CDR2 as SMNVEV (reference sequence). Written as DNA, the CDR3 is TGTGCCAGCAGTTCTATCGGAGTTGGCTACACCTTC. Translation gives CASSSIGVGYTF.

This clone has only a few counts. CDR3 DNA: TGTGCCAGCAGCTACGACACATCTGGGGCCAACGTCCTGACTTTC. Translation: CASSYDTSGANVLTF. This chain uses TRBV6-5 with TRBJ2-6; no reliable D call. V shed 6 bases and J shed 1 base, with 10 bases lying between them. Germline V gene data show CDR1 as MNHEY and CDR2 as SVGAGI. This CDR3 is built from 15 residues.

This clone was detected once. The chain couples TRBV11-2 to TRBJ1-2, with D possibly TRBD1 on 6 matching bases. This CDR3 spans 16 amino acids. Germline assignment: CDR1 SGHAT and CDR2 FQNNGV. The V end was cut by 6 bases, the J end by 0 bases, with 17 bases between. The chain's CDR3 is CASSHEGTRTNYGYTF. The DNA for the CDR3 is TGTGCCAGCAGTCATGAGGGGACAAGGACTAACTATGGCTACACCTTC.

This sequence joins TRBV7-8 and TRBJ1-5; TRBD1 aligns across 7 bases. This CDR3 region has 17 residues. V lost 3 bases, J lost 0 bases, and 8 bases stayed unmatched. Germline V lookup: CDR1 SGHVS, CDR2 FQNEAQ. The CDR3 sequence is CASSFDRAPYSNQPQHF. The CDR3 bases are TGTGCCAGCAGCTTCGACAGGGCTCCGTATAGCAATCAGCCCCAGCATTTT.

The chain recombines TRBV7-9 with TRBJ2-3, with a tentative D call TRBD1 (6 bases). V shed 5 bases and J shed 11 bases, with 14 bases lying between them. Per the germline V gene, CDR1 is SEHNR and CDR2 is FQNEAQ (reference sequence). The CDR3 contains 12 residues. For the CDR3, the DNA is TGTGCCAGCAGCGGAGGACAGCTCGGGCAGTATTTT. As protein: CASSGGQLGQYF.

This rearrangement joins TRBV2 to TRBJ2-5, with 10 bases fitting TRBD2. J gave up 4 bases and V 2 bases, and 4 bases lay outside the gene matches. CDR3 length: 15 amino acids. Germline-derived CDR1 and CDR2 are SNHLY and FYNNEI. CDR3 loop: CASSESGGAGETQYF. CDR3 in DNA: TGTGCCAGCAGTGAAAGCGGGGGGGCGGGAGAGACCCAGTACTTC.

V and J are TRBV23-1 and TRBJ1-1; D not resolved. TRBV23-1 is noted as an ORF with a role that remains uncertain. The length of the CDR3 is 14 residues. With 11 bases removed from V and 0 bases from J, the gap between germline ends came to 16 bases. Here the CDR3 DNA reads TGCGCCGACCAGAGACGGGTCATGAACACTGAAGCTTTCTTT. Translation gives CADQRRVMNTEAFF.

CDR3 bases: TGTGCCAGCAGCCCCTGGGGGTCTAAGTGGACTAGCGGACCCTCCTACAATGAGCAGTTCTTC. Translating gives CASSPWGSKWTSGPSYNEQFF. The chain is built from TRBV27 and TRBJ2-1; 10 bases fit TRBD2. Trimming removed 6 bases from V and 0 bases from J; junction bases left unmatched: 20. Germline loops: CDR1 MNHEY, CDR2 SMNVEV (reference sequence). There are 21 residues in the CDR3.